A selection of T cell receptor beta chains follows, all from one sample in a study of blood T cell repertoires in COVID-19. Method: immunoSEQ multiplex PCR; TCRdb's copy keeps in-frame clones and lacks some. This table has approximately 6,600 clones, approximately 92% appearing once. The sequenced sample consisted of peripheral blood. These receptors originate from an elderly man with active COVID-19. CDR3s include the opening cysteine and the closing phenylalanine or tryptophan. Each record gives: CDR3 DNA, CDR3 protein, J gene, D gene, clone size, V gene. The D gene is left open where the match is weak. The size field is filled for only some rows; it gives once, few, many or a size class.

TGTGCCAGCAGCTTGGACACTATGGGGGAGCTGTTTTTT | CASSLDTMGELFF | TRBJ2-2 | - | - | TRBV5-4
TGTGCCAGTATACTCTCGGGACAGAACTATGGCTACACCTTC | CASILSGQNYGYTF | TRBJ1-2 | TRBD1 | few | TRBV19
TGTGCCAGCTCACCATTTAGCAGCGATACTGTTCGCGAGCAGTACTTC | CASSPFSSDTVREQYF | TRBJ2-7 | - | once | TRBV18
TGTGCCAGCAGACAGGGAGCAGATACGCAGTATTTT | CASRQGADTQYF | TRBJ2-3 | - | once | TRBV6-5
TGCGCCAGCAGCCAAGATAGGACTAGCGGCTCCTACGAGCAGTACTTC | CASSQDRTSGSYEQYF | TRBJ2-7 | TRBD2 | - | TRBV4-1
TGTGCAAAATCGGACTCGCCCGGGGTCTCCTACGAGCAGTACTTC | CAKSDSPGVSYEQYF | TRBJ2-7 | - | - | TRBV5-3
TGCGCCAGCAGCTTGGACCCTAGCGGACGACCAACCTACGAGCAGTACTTC | CASSLDPSGRPTYEQYF | TRBJ2-7 | TRBD2 | - | TRBV5-1
TGTGCCAGCCCCCTTCAGGAGACTAGCGGGAGGGGCTCAGATACGCAGTATTTT | CASPLQETSGRGSDTQYF | TRBJ2-3 | TRBD2 | - | TRBV28
TGTGCCAGCAGCCAAGCCTCGCGACTAGCGGGAGGGAGCTCCTACAATGAGCAGTTCTTC | CASSQASRLAGGSSYNEQFF | TRBJ2-1 | TRBD2 | - | TRBV14
TGTGCCAGCAGCTTGTCGACACGAGAAACCTCTGAAGCTTTCTTT | CASSLSTRETSEAFF | TRBJ1-1 | - | - | TRBV7-2
TGCGCCAGCAGCTTGGCCACCAGCGCAGGGGGCCCAGATACGCAGTATTTT | CASSLATSAGGPDTQYF | TRBJ2-3 | TRBD1 | - | TRBV5-1
TGTGCCAGCAGTTTATTACTGGAGGGTGGGCGGGATGAGCAGTTCTTC | CASSLLLEGGRDEQFF | TRBJ2-1 | - | - | TRBV27
TGCAGCGTCCAGACCTCCAAAACAGGGGTGAGGAATGAAAAACTGTTTTTT | CSVQTSKTGVRNEKLFF | TRBJ1-4 | TRBD1 | - | TRBV29-1
TGTGCCAGCAGTTACTCCCCCGGCAGCGGAAGGGGGGAGCTGTTTTTT | CASSYSPGSGRGELFF | TRBJ2-2 | - | - | TRBV6-5
TGCACCAGCACCCAAGGACTAGCCCTCCAAGAGACCCAGTACTTC | CTSTQGLALQETQYF | TRBJ2-5 | - | - | TRBV1